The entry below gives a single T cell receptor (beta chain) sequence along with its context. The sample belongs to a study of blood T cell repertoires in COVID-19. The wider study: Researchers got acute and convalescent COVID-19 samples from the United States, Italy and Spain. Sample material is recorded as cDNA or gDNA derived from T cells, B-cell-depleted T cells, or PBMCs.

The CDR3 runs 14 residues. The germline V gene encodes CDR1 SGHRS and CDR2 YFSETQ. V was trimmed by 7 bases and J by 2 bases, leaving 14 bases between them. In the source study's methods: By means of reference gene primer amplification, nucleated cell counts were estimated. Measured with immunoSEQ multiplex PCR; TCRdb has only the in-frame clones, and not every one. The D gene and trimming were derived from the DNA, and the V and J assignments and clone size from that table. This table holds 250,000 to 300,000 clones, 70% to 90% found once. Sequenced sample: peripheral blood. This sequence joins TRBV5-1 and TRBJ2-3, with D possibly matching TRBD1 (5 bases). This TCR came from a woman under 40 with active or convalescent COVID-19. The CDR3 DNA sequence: TGCGCCAGCGCAGGTCAGGGAACCACAGATACGCAGTATTTT. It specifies CASAGQGTTDTQYF.